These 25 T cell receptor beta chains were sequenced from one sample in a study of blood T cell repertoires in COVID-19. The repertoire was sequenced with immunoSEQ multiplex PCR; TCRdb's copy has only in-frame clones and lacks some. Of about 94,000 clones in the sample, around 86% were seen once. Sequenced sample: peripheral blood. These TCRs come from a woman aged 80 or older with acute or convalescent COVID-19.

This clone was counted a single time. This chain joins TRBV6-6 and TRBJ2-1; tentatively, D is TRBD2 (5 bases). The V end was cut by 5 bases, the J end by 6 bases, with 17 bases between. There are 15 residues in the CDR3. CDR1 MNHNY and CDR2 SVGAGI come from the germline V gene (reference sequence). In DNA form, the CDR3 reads TGTGCCAGCAGTCCCGGGATCGCAGGTGGCAATGAGCAGTTCTTC. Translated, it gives CASSPGIAGGNEQFF.

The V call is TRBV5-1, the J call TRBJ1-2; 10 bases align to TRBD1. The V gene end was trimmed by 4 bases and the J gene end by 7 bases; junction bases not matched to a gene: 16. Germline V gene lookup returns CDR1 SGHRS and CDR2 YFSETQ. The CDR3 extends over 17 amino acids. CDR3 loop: CASSNDDRGQGSSGYTF. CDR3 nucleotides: TGCGCCAGCAGCAACGACGATCGGGGACAGGGGAGTTCTGGCTACACCTTC. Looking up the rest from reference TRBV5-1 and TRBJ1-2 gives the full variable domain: KAGVTQTPRYLIKTRGQQVTLSCSPISGHRSVSWYQQTPGQGLQFLFEYFSETQRNKGNFPGRFSGRQFSNSRSEMNVSTLELGDSALYLCASSNDDRGQGSSGYTFGSGTRLTVV.

The CDR3 coding sequence is TGCGCCGAGGGCGGGGGCAGCACAGATACGCAGTATTTT. This codes for CAEGGGSTDTQYF. This chain uses TRBV23-1 with TRBJ2-3, with a weak D call TRBD2 (7 bases). TRBV23-1 is treated as an ORF (open reading frame) with a function not yet certain. Trimming stripped 11 bases from V and 0 bases from J, with 12 bases between. This CDR3 is built from 13 residues.

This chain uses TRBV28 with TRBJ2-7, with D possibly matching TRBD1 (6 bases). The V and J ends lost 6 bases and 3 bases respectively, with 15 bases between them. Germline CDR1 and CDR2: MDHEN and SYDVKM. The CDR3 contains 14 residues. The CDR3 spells CASRGSGQLYEQYF. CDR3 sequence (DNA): TGTGCCAGCAGGGGCTCAGGACAGCTCTACGAGCAGTACTTC.

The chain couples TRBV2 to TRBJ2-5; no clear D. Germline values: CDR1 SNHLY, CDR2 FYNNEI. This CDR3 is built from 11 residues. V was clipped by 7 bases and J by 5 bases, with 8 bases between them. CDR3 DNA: TGTGCCAGCAAGGCAGGCGAGACCCAGTACTTC. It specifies CASKAGETQYF.

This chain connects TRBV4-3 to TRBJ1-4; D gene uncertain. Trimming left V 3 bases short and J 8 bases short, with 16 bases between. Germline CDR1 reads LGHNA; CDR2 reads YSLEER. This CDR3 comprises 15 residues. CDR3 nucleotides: TGCGCCAGCAGCCACGGGGAGAGGCAAGGGGAAAAACTGTTTTTT. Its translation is CASSHGERQGEKLFF.

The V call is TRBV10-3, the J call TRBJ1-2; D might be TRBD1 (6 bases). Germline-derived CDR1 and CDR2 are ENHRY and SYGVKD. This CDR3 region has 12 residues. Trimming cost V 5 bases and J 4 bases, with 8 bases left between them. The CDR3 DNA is TGTGCCATCAGTCCGGACAGCTATGGCTACACCTTC. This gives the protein CAISPDSYGYTF.

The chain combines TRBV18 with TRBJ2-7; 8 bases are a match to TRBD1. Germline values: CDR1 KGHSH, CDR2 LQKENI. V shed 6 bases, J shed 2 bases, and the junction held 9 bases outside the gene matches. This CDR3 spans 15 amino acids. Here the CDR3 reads CASSPGQGQTYEQYF. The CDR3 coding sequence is TGTGCCAGCTCCCCCGGACAGGGCCAGACCTACGAGCAGTACTTC.

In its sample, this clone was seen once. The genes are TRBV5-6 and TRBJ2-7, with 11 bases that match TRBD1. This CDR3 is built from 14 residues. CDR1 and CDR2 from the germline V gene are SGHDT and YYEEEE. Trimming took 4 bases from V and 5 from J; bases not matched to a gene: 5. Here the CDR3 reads CASSPGQGDHEQYF. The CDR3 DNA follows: TGTGCCAGCAGCCCGGGACAGGGGGACCACGAGCAGTACTTC.

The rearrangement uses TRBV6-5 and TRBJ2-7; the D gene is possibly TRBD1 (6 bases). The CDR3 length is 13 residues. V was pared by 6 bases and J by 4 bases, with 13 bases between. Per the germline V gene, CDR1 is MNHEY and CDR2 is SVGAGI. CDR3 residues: CASSRTGMYEQYF. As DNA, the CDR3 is TGTGCCAGCAGCCGAACAGGGATGTACGAGCAGTACTTC.

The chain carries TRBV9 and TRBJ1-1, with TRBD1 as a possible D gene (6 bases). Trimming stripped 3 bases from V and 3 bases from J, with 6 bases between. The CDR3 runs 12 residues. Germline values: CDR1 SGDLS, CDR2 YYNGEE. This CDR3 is CASSEGDTEAFF. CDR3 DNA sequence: TGTGCCAGCAGCGAGGGGGACACTGAAGCTTTCTTT.

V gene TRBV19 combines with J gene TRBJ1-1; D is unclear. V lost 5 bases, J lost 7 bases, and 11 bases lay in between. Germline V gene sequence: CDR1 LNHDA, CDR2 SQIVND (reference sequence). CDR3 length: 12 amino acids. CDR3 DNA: TGTGCCAGTAGTCACGGGAGCATTGAAGCTTTCTTT. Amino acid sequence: CASSHGSIEAFF.

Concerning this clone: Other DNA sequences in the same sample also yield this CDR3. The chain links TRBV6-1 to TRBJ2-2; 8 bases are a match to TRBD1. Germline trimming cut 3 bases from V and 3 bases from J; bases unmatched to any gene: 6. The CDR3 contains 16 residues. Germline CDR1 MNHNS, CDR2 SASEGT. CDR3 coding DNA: TGTGCCAGCAGTGAGCTCCCGGGACAGGACACCGGGGAGCTGTTTTTT. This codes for CASSELPGQDTGELFF.

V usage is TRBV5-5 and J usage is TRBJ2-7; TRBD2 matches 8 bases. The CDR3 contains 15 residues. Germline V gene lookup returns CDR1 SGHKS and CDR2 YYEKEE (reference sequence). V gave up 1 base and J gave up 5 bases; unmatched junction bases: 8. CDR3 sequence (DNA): TGTGCCAGCAGCTTGCAGCCCGGGACTAGGAACGAGCAGTACTTC. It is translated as CASSLQPGTRNEQYF.

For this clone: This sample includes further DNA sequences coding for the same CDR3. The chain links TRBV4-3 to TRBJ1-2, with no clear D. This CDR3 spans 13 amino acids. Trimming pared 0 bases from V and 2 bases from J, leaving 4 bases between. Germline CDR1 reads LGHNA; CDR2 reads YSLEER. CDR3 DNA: TGCGCCAGCAGCCAAGATCTCAACTATGGCTACACCTTC. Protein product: CASSQDLNYGYTF.

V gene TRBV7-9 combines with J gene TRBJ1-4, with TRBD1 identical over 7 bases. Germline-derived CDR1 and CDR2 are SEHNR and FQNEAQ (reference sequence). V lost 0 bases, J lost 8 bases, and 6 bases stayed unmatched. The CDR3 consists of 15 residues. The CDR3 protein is CASSLADRVEEKLFF. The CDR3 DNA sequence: TGTGCCAGCAGCTTAGCTGACAGGGTAGAGGAAAAACTGTTTTTT.

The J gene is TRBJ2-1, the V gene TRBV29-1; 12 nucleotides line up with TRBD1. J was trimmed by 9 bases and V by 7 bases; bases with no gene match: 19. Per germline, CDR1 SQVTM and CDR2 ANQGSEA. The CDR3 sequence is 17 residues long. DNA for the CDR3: TGCAGCGCGCCCCCCCGCGGCGGGACAGGGGGCGGGGGTGAGCAGTTCTTC. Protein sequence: CSAPPRGGTGGGGEQFF.

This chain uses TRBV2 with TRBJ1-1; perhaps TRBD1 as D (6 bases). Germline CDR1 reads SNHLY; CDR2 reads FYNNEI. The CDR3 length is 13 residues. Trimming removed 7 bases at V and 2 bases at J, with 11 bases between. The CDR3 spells CASKPGVNTEAFF. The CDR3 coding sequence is TGTGCCAGCAAACCAGGGGTAAACACTGAAGCTTTCTTT.

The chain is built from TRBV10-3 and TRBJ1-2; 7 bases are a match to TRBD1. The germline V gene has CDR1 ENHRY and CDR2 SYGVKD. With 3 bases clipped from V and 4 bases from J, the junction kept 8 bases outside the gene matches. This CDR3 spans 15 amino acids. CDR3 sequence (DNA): TGTGCCATCAGTGACCCCGGGACAGAGGGCTATGGCTACACCTTC. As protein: CAISDPGTEGYGYTF.

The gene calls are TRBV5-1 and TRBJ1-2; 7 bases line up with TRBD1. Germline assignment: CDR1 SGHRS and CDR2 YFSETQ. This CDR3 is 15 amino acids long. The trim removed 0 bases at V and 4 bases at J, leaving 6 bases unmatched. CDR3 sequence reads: CASSLEGTVTYGYTF. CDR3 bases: TGCGCCAGCAGCTTGGAGGGGACAGTGACCTATGGCTACACCTTC.

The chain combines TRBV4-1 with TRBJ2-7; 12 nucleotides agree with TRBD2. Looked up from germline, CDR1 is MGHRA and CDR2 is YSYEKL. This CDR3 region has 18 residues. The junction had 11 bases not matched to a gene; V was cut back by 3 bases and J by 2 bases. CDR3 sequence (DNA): TGCGCCAGCAGCCATCAAGGCCCCGGGACTAGCGGGCCCTACGAGCAGTACTTC. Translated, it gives CASSHQGPGTSGPYEQYF.

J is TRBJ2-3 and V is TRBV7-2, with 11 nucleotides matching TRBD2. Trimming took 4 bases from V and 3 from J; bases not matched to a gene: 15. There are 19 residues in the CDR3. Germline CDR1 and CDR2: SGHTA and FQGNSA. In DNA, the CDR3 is TGTGCCAGCAGCTCCCCGGGACTAGCGGCCGGAGTGGGGACAGATACGCAGTATTTT. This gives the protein CASSSPGLAAGVGTDTQYF.

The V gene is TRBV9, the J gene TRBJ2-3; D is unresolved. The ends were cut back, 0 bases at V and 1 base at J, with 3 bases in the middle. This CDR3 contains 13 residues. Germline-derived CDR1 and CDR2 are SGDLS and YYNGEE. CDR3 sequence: CASSVAGTDTQYF. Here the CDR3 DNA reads TGTGCCAGCAGCGTAGCGGGCACAGATACGCAGTATTTT.

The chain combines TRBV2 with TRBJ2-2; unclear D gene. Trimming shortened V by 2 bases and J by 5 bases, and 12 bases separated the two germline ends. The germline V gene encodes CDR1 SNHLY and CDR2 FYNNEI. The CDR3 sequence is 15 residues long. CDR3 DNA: TGTGCCAGCAGTGAAACCCCCACAGTAACCGGGGAGCTGTTTTTT. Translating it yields CASSETPTVTGELFF.

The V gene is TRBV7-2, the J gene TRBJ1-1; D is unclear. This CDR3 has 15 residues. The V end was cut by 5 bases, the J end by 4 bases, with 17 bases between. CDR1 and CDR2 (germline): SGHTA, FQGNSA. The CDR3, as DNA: TGTGCCAGCAGCCCCGGAGGTAAGACGGTCACTGAAGCTTTCTTT. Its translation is CASSPGGKTVTEAFF.